This T cell receptor (beta chain) is drawn from a study of blood T cell repertoires in COVID-19. As for the study in general: Specimens from acute and convalescent COVID-19 originated in the United States, Italy and Spain. Sources were T cells, B-cell-depleted T cells, or PBMCs; the material itself was cDNA or gDNA.

As processed by the authors: Reference gene primer amplification gave estimated nucleated cell counts. TCRdb's table, derived via immunoSEQ multiplex PCR, lists solely in-frame clones and lacks some. D and trimming come from the DNA, and the V and J calls and clone size come from that table. The table has 100,000 to 130,000 clones, about nine tenths seen once; the top ten hold roughly 2.5%. The CDR3 consists of 15 residues. The germline V gene encodes CDR1 LNHDA and CDR2 SQIVND (reference sequence). Trimming took off 6 bases at V and 3 bases at J, with 14 bases between the two ends. The receptor comes from a human donor in a cohort sampled during active COVID-19. The chain joins TRBV19 to TRBJ1-4; a possible D gene is TRBD1 (6 bases). Specimen: peripheral blood. The DNA of the CDR3 is TGTGCCAGTAGGGGGGCGGAGGCCCCTAATGAAAAACTGTTTTTT. It is translated as CASRGAEAPNEKLFF. The full variable domain, with the rest looked up from reference TRBV19 and TRBJ1-4, is DGGITQSPKYLFRKEGQNVTLSCEQNLNHDAMYWYRQDPGQGLRLIYYSQIVNDFQKGDIAEGYSVSREKKESFPLTVTSAQKNPTAFYLCASRGAEAPNEKLFFGSGTQLSVL.